The present T cell receptor beta chain was sequenced within a study of CD8 T cells in Susac syndrome. CDR1 is SGHVS and CDR2 is FQNEAQ in the germline V gene. J was trimmed by 1 base and V by 5 bases; bases with no gene match: 10. CDR3 length equals 17 residues. RNA, at 0.5 to 1 ug, was reverse transcribed with random hexamers. Multiplex immunoSEQ PCR targeted 54 Vbeta and 13 Jbeta TCR beta segments. TCRdb fed the immunoSEQ multiplex PCR reads into MiXCR, producing one record per CDR3 protein. Of 100,000 to 150,000 distinct CDR3 sequences listed, approximately 95% were seen once; the top ten hold roughly 0.31%. The multiple sclerosis control cohort comprised treatment-naive individuals presenting with stable or active relapsing-remitting disease. It was negative isolation that provided the CD8+ and CD4+ T cells, whereas TEMRA cells were enriched by FACS.

The receptor comes from a human donor with multiple sclerosis. Sequences were obtained from CD8+ T cells from PBMCs. The genes are TRBV7-8 and TRBJ2-1, with TRBD2 identical over 8 bases. CDR3 region: CASSTPGLEISYNEQFF. CDR3 sequence (DNA): TGTGCCAGCAGCACTCCGGGACTAGAAATATCCTACAATGAGCAGTTCTTC.